This TCR beta chain was captured by sequencing in a study of blood T cell repertoires in COVID-19. Looked up from germline, CDR1 is KGHSH and CDR2 is LQKENI. The CDR3 has 14 residues. Trimming took 4 bases from V and 4 from J, leaving 13 bases between them. Some clones are missing from TCRdb's copy, which holds only in-frame ones; the method was immunoSEQ multiplex PCR. The sample lists roughly 280,000 clones; about 87% were seen once. In Cohort 3, a recovered donor had either two negative PCRs, clearance, or symptom resolution. This sequence originates from a woman aged 50 to 65 who had recovered from COVID-19. Specimen: PBMCs or T cells enriched from blood (not recorded which). This chain uses TRBV18 with TRBJ2-5; D remains ambiguous. The CDR3 spells CASSRRTEPETQYF. CDR3 nucleotide sequence: TGTGCCAGCTCACGGCGTACGGAGCCAGAGACCCAGTACTTC.